The entry below describes one T cell receptor beta chain. The data belong to a study of blood T cells in healthy people across ages. Alongside a J-beta primer mix, a sample-barcoded 5' primer served in a second PCR lasting about 7 to 11 cycles. From the 5' RACE reads, TCRdb called clonotypes with MiXCR, one entry per CDR3 protein. The table has about 1.4 million distinct CDR3 sequences, approximately 59% seen once. This CDR3 comprises 14 residues. Per the germline V gene, CDR1 is LGHDT and CDR2 is YNNKEL (reference sequence). V lost 6 bases and J lost 6; bases outside the gene matches: 9. This sequence was found in a man aged 18 to 30 in good health. Sequencing was carried out using blood. V usage is TRBV3-1 and J usage is TRBJ2-7; 9 bases agree with TRBD2. The CDR3 DNA follows: TGTGCCAGCAGGGGTAGCGGGAGTGGGAGCGAGCAGTACTTC. Amino acid sequence: CASRGSGSGSEQYF.